Below are 23 T cell receptor beta chains sequenced from a single sample in a study of cytomegalovirus exposure and HLA in healthy donors. 13 Jbeta primers and 60 Vbeta primers were used for the PCR. Sequencing used immunoSEQ multiplex PCR; TCRdb keeps in-frame clones, though not all of them. The table shows about 160,000 clones, with 70% to 80% occurring only once. Sequenced material: PBMCs. The receptor set was obtained from a man between 35 and 55 years old in good health and CMV-seronegative.

A few counts support this clone. This chain joins TRBV18 and TRBJ1-1, with a possible D match to TRBD1 (5 bases). From germline, CDR1 is KGHSH and CDR2 LQKENI. The CDR3 runs 16 residues. Trimming removed 3 bases at V and 2 bases at J, with 16 bases between. The CDR3 region is CASSPVSGGGNTEAFF. The DNA for the CDR3 is TGTGCCAGCTCACCGGTCAGCGGGGGGGGAAACACTGAAGCTTTCTTT.

The chain recombines TRBV19 with TRBJ2-3, with 10 bases aligning to TRBD2. J gave up 7 bases and V 4 bases, and 8 bases lay outside the gene matches. Per germline, CDR1 LNHDA and CDR2 SQIVND (reference sequence). This CDR3 comprises 15 residues. The CDR3 region has the DNA TGTGCCAGTAGTACCGGACTAGCGGTCGGAAATACGCAGTATTTT. It is translated as CASSTGLAVGNTQYF. Based on the CDR3 plus reference TRBV19 and TRBJ2-3, the full variable domain is DGGITQSPKYLFRKEGQNVTLSCEQNLNHDAMYWYRQDPGQGLRLIYYSQIVNDFQKGDIAEGYSVSREKKESFPLTVTSAQKNPTAFYLCASSTGLAVGNTQYFGPGTRLTVL.

The chain recombines TRBV10-3 with TRBJ2-7; 12 positions match TRBD2. The CDR3 contains 16 residues. Looked up from germline, CDR1 is ENHRY and CDR2 is SYGVKD. Trimming at V came to 3 bases and at J to 2 bases, leaving 5 bases not matched to a gene. CDR3 protein: CAISEGTSGWTYEQYF. In DNA form, the CDR3 reads TGTGCCATCAGTGAAGGGACTAGCGGGTGGACCTACGAGCAGTACTTC.

The chain recombines TRBV7-2 with TRBJ2-1; D gene uncertain. Germline V gene data show CDR1 as SGHTA and CDR2 as FQGNSA. This CDR3 has 15 amino acids. Trimming took off 5 bases at V and 0 bases at J, with 11 bases between the two ends. CDR3 DNA: TGTGCCAGCAGCCCCAGCGCAAGCTCCTACAATGAGCAGTTCTTC. Translated, it gives CASSPSASSYNEQFF.

This sequence joins TRBV19 and TRBJ2-5; D may be TRBD1 (6 bases). V was shortened by 4 bases and J by 0 bases, with 12 bases between the two germline ends. Germline values: CDR1 LNHDA, CDR2 SQIVND (reference sequence). This CDR3 contains 15 residues. The CDR3, as DNA: TGTGCCAGTAGTACCCCCGGACAGAACCAAGAGACCCAGTACTTC. Protein sequence: CASSTPGQNQETQYF.

CDR3 loop: CAISEIGPGAGGDTQYF. The CDR3 DNA sequence: TGTGCCATCAGTGAGATCGGGCCAGGGGCTGGGGGAGATACGCAGTATTTT. The gene calls are TRBV10-3 and TRBJ2-3, with a weak D call TRBD1 (6 bases). CDR1 ENHRY and CDR2 SYGVKD come from the germline V gene. Between the trimmed V and J ends, which lost 2 bases and 5 bases, there was a span of 20 bases. The length of the CDR3 is 17 residues.

The genes are TRBV28 and TRBJ2-2, with TRBD2 matching over 8 bases. CDR1 and CDR2 (germline): MDHEN, SYDVKM. The V and J ends lost 9 bases and 5 bases, in that order; junction bases with no gene match: 5. The CDR3 totals 13 residues. CDR3 amino acids: CARAGGATGELFF. The CDR3 nucleotides read TGTGCCAGGGCCGGGGGGGCTACCGGGGAGCTGTTTTTT.

The genes are TRBV28 and TRBJ2-5, with unresolved D. V lost 2 bases, J lost 1 base, and 11 bases lay in between. The CDR3 consists of 15 residues. From germline, CDR1 is MDHEN and CDR2 SYDVKM. The DNA of the CDR3 is TGTGCCAGCAGTTTAACACTGCGACTCCAAGAGACCCAGTACTTC. It codes for CASSLTLRLQETQYF. Combining the CDR3 with reference TRBV28 and TRBJ2-5 gives the whole variable domain DVKVTQSSRYLVKRTGEKVFLECVQDMDHENMFWYRQDPGLGLRLIYFSYDVKMKEKGDIPEGYSVSREKKERFSLILESASTNQTSMYLCASSLTLRLQETQYFGPGTRLLVL.

This clone is a singleton in its sample. A read error may produce the germline difference seen at one junction end. The chain combines TRBV7-9 with TRBJ2-2; tentative D call: TRBD1 (6 bases). This CDR3 is built from 13 residues. The V gene's germline CDR1 is SEHNR and CDR2 FQNEAQ (reference sequence). In nucleotides, the CDR3 is TGTTCCAGCAGCGTTACAGGGACCGGGGAGCTGTTTTTT. It codes for CSSSVTGTGELFF.

This clone has just a few counts. J is TRBJ2-1 and V is TRBV6-5; 15 nucleotides line up with TRBD2. Germline V CDR1 and CDR2: MNHEY, SVGAGI. Unmatched junction bases numbered 5, after V lost 0 bases and J lost 14 bases. The CDR3 runs to 15 residues. CDR3 sequence reads: CASSYSRTSGRGEFF. As DNA, the CDR3 is TGTGCCAGCAGTTACTCACGGACTAGCGGGAGGGGGGAGTTCTTC.

Remarks on this clone: Different DNA sequences within this sample yield the same CDR3. The chain joins TRBV6-6 to TRBJ2-7; 7 bases are a match to TRBD1. The CDR3 length is 14 residues. Germline lookup yields CDR1 MNHNY and CDR2 SVGAGI (reference sequence). After removal of 2 bases from V and 1 base from J, the junction contained 2 bases not matched to a gene. This CDR3 is CASSYLGQSYEQYF. CDR3 coding DNA: TGTGCCAGCAGTTACCTGGGACAGTCCTACGAGCAGTACTTC.

The J gene is TRBJ2-1, the V gene TRBV6-5, with D tentatively TRBD1 (5 bases). The germline V gene has CDR1 MNHEY and CDR2 SVGAGI. The V gene lost 2 bases and the J gene lost 5 bases, with 10 bases spanning the gap. The CDR3 consists of 14 residues. The CDR3 sequence is CASSYGAVDNEQFF. In nucleotides, the CDR3 is TGTGCCAGCAGTTACGGGGCAGTAGACAATGAGCAGTTCTTC.

Of note for this clone: Relative to the germline gene, one junction end is altered; a read error may explain this. This chain uses TRBV7-7 with TRBJ1-5; the D gene is possibly TRBD1 (5 bases). Germline V CDR1 and CDR2: SSHAT, FNYEAQ (reference sequence). This CDR3 comprises 13 residues. The CDR3 protein is CASSPQGNQPQHF. CDR3 DNA: TGTGCTAGCAGCCCACAGGGCAATCAGCCCCAGCATTTT.

The rearrangement links TRBV19 to TRBJ2-3; D possibly corresponds to TRBD2 (5 bases). Germline CDR1 reads LNHDA; CDR2 reads SQIVND (reference sequence). The CDR3 runs to 15 residues. Trimming took 6 bases from V and 2 from J, leaving 15 bases between them. The CDR3 sequence is CASSPTSGYTDTQYF. The CDR3 DNA reads as TGTGCCAGTAGCCCGACGAGCGGCTACACAGATACGCAGTATTTT.

This chain links TRBV30 with TRBJ2-7, with 10 bases aligning to TRBD1. V was pared by 3 bases and J by 0 bases, with 5 bases of the junction left unmatched. The CDR3 loop spans 15 amino acids. The germline CDR1 and CDR2 sequences are GTSNPN and SVGIG (reference sequence). The CDR3: CAWSAGQGISYEQYF. CDR3 DNA sequence: TGTGCCTGGAGCGCGGGACAGGGGATCTCCTACGAGCAGTACTTC.

This chain uses TRBV2 with TRBJ1-2; TRBD1 aligns across 7 bases. CDR3 length: 13 amino acids. J lost 8 bases, V lost 3 bases, and 6 bases had no gene match. Germline V lookup: CDR1 SNHLY, CDR2 FYNNEI. The CDR3 coding sequence is TGTGCCAGCAGTGAGGAGGGGGCAAAGGGCTACACCTTC. This encodes CASSEEGAKGYTF. Full variable domain (rest looked up from reference TRBV2 and TRBJ1-2): EPEVTQTPSHQVTQMGQEVILRCVPISNHLYFYWYRQILGQKVEFLVSFYNNEISEKSEIFDDQFSVERPDGSNFTLKIRSTKLEDSAMYFCASSEEGAKGYTFGSGTRLTVV.

This chain connects TRBV7-2 to TRBJ2-3, with TRBD2 matching 9 bases. CDR3 size: 18 residues. V dropped 4 bases and J dropped 2; count of bases not matched to a gene: 13. CDR1 is SGHTA and CDR2 is FQGNSA in the germline V gene. CDR3 DNA sequence: TGTGCCAGCAGCTATAACGGCCGTAGCGGGAGATCCACAGATACGCAGTATTTT. As protein: CASSYNGRSGRSTDTQYF.

The chain employs TRBV19 and TRBJ1-1; weak D call: TRBD1 (5 bases). From germline, CDR1 is LNHDA and CDR2 SQIVND (reference sequence). CDR3 size: 14 residues. Trimming stripped 8 bases from V and 0 bases from J, with 13 bases between. The CDR3 sequence is CASYHRGLNTEAFF. The DNA for the CDR3 is TGTGCCAGTTACCACCGGGGGTTGAACACTGAAGCTTTCTTT.

With regard to this clone: Mismatch with germline at one junction end may stem from a read error. The chain is built from TRBV7-7 and TRBJ2-7, with 7 bases that match TRBD1. The length of the CDR3 is 15 residues. Germline V gives CDR1 SSHAT, CDR2 FNYEAQ (reference sequence). The CDR3 nucleotides are TGTGCTAGCAGCTTAGCGCCGGGGTCAGGGGGCGAGCAGTACTTC. The encoded protein is CASSLAPGSGGEQYF.

The rearrangement uses TRBV27 and TRBJ2-3; 8 positions agree with TRBD1. Germline values: CDR1 MNHEY, CDR2 SMNVEV (reference sequence). The CDR3 loop spans 14 amino acids. V was pared by 4 bases and J by 1 base, with 1 base of the junction left unmatched. This chain's CDR3 is CASSWGQGTDTQYF. The CDR3 nucleotides are TGTGCCAGCAGTTGGGGACAGGGCACAGATACGCAGTATTTT.

The rearrangement links TRBV5-1 to TRBJ2-1, with 9 bases that match TRBD1. V shed 6 bases and J 6 bases; nucleotides not matched to a gene: 10. Germline V gene lookup returns CDR1 SGHRS and CDR2 YFSETQ. The CDR3 has 15 residues. The CDR3 DNA reads TGCGCCAGCACCGGAGGGGGACAGGGTACCAATGAGCAGTTCTTC. Protein sequence: CASTGGGQGTNEQFF.

V usage is TRBV7-2 and J usage is TRBJ1-3; 10 nucleotides match TRBD1. The CDR3 totals 17 residues. The V and J ends lost 5 bases and 0 bases, in that order; junction bases with no gene match: 7. Looked up from germline, CDR1 is SGHTA and CDR2 is FQGNSA. The CDR3 sequence is CASSRSDRGHSGNTIYF. In DNA, the CDR3 is TGTGCCAGCAGCAGATCAGACAGGGGGCACTCTGGAAACACCATATATTTT.

As to this clone: At one end, the junction sequence differs from germline, possibly due to a read error. The V gene is TRBV5-5, the J gene TRBJ1-4; tentative D call: TRBD1 (5 bases). The CDR3 spans 13 residues. Looked up from germline, CDR1 is SGHKS and CDR2 is YYEKEE (reference sequence). The CDR3 spells CASSFLVEDIRVF. The CDR3, as DNA: TGTGCCAGCAGCTTTCTGGTAGAGGACATCAGAGTTTTT.